This T cell receptor (beta chain) was captured in a study of T-cell memory formation after mild COVID-19. At the level of the study: The study found TCR clusters largely donor specific.

The V and J ends lost 8 bases and 0 bases respectively, with 10 bases between them. The CDR3 runs 14 residues. The germline V gene has CDR1 SGHVS and CDR2 FNYEAQ. A few counts support this clonotype. Each CDR3 protein gets one entry after TCRdb re-called the 5' RACE reads with MiXCR. The repertoire holds roughly 190,000 distinct CDR3 sequences, with under 12% as singletons. This TCR came from a man in his late teens or twenties who had mild COVID-19 (a few samples of this study predate the infection). Cell type and time point are not known. Sequences were obtained from PBMCs or a T cell subset sorted from them (not recorded which). The J gene is TRBJ2-2, the V gene TRBV7-6, with TRBD2 as a possible D gene (6 bases). This CDR3 is CASSGLPNTGELFF. The CDR3, as DNA: TGTGCCAGCTCTGGACTACCGAACACCGGGGAGCTGTTTTTT.